This passage covers 15 T cell receptor beta chains from one sample sequenced in a study of blood T cell repertoires in COVID-19. Generated by immunoSEQ multiplex PCR, the TCRdb table keeps only in-frame clones and is missing some. The repertoire holds about 120,000 clones, with less than 90% as singletons. The sample taken for sequencing was peripheral blood. All receptors come from a woman aged 80 or over with acute or convalescent COVID-19.

The chain links TRBV9 to TRBJ1-1; TRBD1 agrees at 8 bases. CDR1 is SGDLS and CDR2 is YYNGEE in the germline V gene. There are 14 residues in the CDR3. The V gene end was trimmed by 1 base and the J gene end by 1 base; junction bases not matched to a gene: 0. The CDR3 DNA is TGTGCCAGCAGCGTACAGGGGGCGAACACTGAAGCTTTCTTT. Amino acid sequence: CASSVQGANTEAFF.

This chain connects TRBV19 to TRBJ1-1; the D gene is possibly TRBD1 (5 bases). The ends were cut back, 1 base at V and 0 bases at J, with 6 bases in the middle. Germline CDR1 reads LNHDA; CDR2 reads SQIVND (reference sequence). CDR3 length: 14 residues. The CDR3 coding sequence is TGTGCCAGTAGTATAGGACAGATGAACACTGAAGCTTTCTTT. Encoded protein: CASSIGQMNTEAFF.

In nucleotides, the CDR3 is TGCGCCAGCAGCTCCACGAGCGGGGGGGCTAGAGATACGCAGTATTTT. This gives the protein CASSSTSGGARDTQYF. This chain joins TRBV4-1 and TRBJ2-3, with TRBD2 identical over 10 bases. After removal of 5 bases from V and 5 bases from J, the junction contained 10 bases not matched to a gene. The germline V gene encodes CDR1 MGHRA and CDR2 YSYEKL. CDR3 length: 16 residues.

The chain links TRBV19 to TRBJ2-5; 9 bases match TRBD1. Unmatched junction bases numbered 3, after V lost 8 bases and J lost 5 bases. From germline, CDR1 is LNHDA and CDR2 SQIVND (reference sequence). The CDR3 is 12 residues long. The CDR3 loop is CASRGTGETQYF. DNA of the CDR3: TGTGCCAGTCGTGGGACAGGGGAGACCCAGTACTTC. The full variable domain, completed using reference TRBV19 and TRBJ2-5, is DGGITQSPKYLFRKEGQNVTLSCEQNLNHDAMYWYRQDPGQGLRLIYYSQIVNDFQKGDIAEGYSVSREKKESFPLTVTSAQKNPTAFYLCASRGTGETQYFGPGTRLLVL.

The chain couples TRBV19 to TRBJ1-3; the D is unclear. This CDR3 has 16 amino acids. Trimming took off 4 bases at V and 0 bases at J, with 13 bases between the two ends. Germline loops: CDR1 LNHDA, CDR2 SQIVND (reference sequence). The chain's CDR3 is CASSTRREISGNTIYF. Written as DNA, the CDR3 is TGTGCCAGTAGTACTCGACGGGAAATCTCTGGAAACACCATATATTTT.

The chain has TRBV4-1 and TRBJ1-2; 7 positions match TRBD1. In germline, CDR1 is MGHRA, CDR2 YSYEKL. J was trimmed by 5 bases and V by 4 bases; bases with no gene match: 10. The CDR3 consists of 15 residues. The CDR3 coding sequence is TGCGCCAGCAGCCCCTCCAAGGGGGCTCTATATGGCTACACCTTC. It is translated as CASSPSKGALYGYTF.

The chain couples TRBV9 to TRBJ1-4; maybe TRBD1 (5 bases). The germline V gene has CDR1 SGDLS and CDR2 YYNGEE. The CDR3 is made up of 14 amino acids. V lost 4 bases and J 7 bases, leaving 14 bases between the germline ends. The CDR3 DNA sequence: TGTGCCAGCAGCTCATCAGGGTTGGGTGAAAAACTGTTTTTT. Its translation: CASSSSGLGEKLFF. Using reference TRBV9 and TRBJ1-4 for the parts outside the CDR3, the full variable domain is DSGVTQTPKHLITATGQRVTLRCSPRSGDLSVYWYQQSLDQGLQFLIQYYNGEERAKGNILERFSAQQFPDLHSELNLSSLELGDSALYFCASSSSGLGEKLFFGSGTQLSVL.

The V call is TRBV7-3, the J call TRBJ2-1; 7 bases are a match to TRBD2. Germline values: CDR1 SGHTA, CDR2 FQGTGA. The length of the CDR3 is 14 residues. J was trimmed by 11 bases and V by 3 bases; bases with no gene match: 10. The CDR3 sequence: CASSFERGQPKQFF. In DNA, the CDR3 is TGTGCCAGCAGCTTTGAGCGGGGCCAACCTAAGCAGTTCTTC.

The chain couples TRBV5-6 to TRBJ2-3; D remains unclear. The V gene's germline CDR1 is SGHDT and CDR2 YYEEEE. Trimming cost V 4 bases and J 6 bases, with 30 bases left between them. This CDR3 is 19 amino acids long. CDR3 in DNA: TGTGCCAGCAGCCTGTTGAAGTCCCAAAGACAATTACGAGTGGATACGCAGTATTTT. Protein product: CASSLLKSQRQLRVDTQYF.

The genes are TRBV9 and TRBJ2-3; 9 bases line up with TRBD2. Trimming at V came to 4 bases and at J to 2 bases, leaving 11 bases not matched to a gene. The CDR3 covers 17 residues. Germline V CDR1 and CDR2: SGDLS, YYNGEE. The chain's CDR3 is CASSLRAGGAHTDTQYF. The CDR3 DNA reads TGTGCCAGCAGCTTAAGAGCGGGGGGAGCACACACAGATACGCAGTATTTT. The full variable domain, rest sourced from reference TRBV9 and TRBJ2-3, is DSGVTQTPKHLITATGQRVTLRCSPRSGDLSVYWYQQSLDQGLQFLIQYYNGEERAKGNILERFSAQQFPDLHSELNLSSLELGDSALYFCASSLRAGGAHTDTQYFGPGTRLTVL.

This clone has only one observation. This chain links TRBV3-1 (or the pseudogene TRBV3-2) with TRBJ1-1; D remains unclear. The CDR3 length is 15 residues. Trimming stripped 4 bases from V and 0 bases from J, with 12 bases between. Germline loops: CDR1 LGHDT, CDR2 YNNKEL (reference sequence). CDR3 DNA sequence: TGTGCCAGCAGCCTTCACCGGGAGGTGAACACTGAAGCTTTCTTT. It codes for CASSLHREVNTEAFF.

This CDR3 is CASSLRTGRNEKLFF. The DNA of the CDR3 is TGTGCCAGCAGCTTAAGGACAGGGAGAAATGAAAAACTGTTTTTT. This chain joins TRBV7-9 and TRBJ1-4, with TRBD1 identical over 8 bases. CDR1 is SEHNR, CDR2 FQNEAQ, per germline (reference sequence). Trimming at V came to 2 bases and at J to 5 bases, leaving 4 bases not matched to a gene. The CDR3 loop spans 15 amino acids.

The chain links TRBV6-6 to TRBJ1-5; D is possibly TRBD1 (5 bases). The V gene's germline CDR1 is MNHNY and CDR2 SVGAGI (reference sequence). V lost 5 bases to trimming and J lost 0 bases, with 14 bases between them. The CDR3 totals 16 residues. In DNA form, the CDR3 reads TGTGCCAGCAGTAACGGGCGGGGGACTAGCAATCAGCCCCAGCATTTT. Its translation is CASSNGRGTSNQPQHF.

The gene calls are TRBV10-3 and TRBJ2-1; TRBD1 might be the D (5 bases). This CDR3 is 11 amino acids long. Germline lookup yields CDR1 ENHRY and CDR2 SYGVKD. V was shortened by 4 bases and J by 7 bases, with 5 bases between the two germline ends. CDR3 residues: CAISGQNEQFF. In DNA form, the CDR3 reads TGTGCCATCAGTGGACAGAATGAGCAGTTCTTC.

Regarding this clone: The junction differs from germline at one of its ends, possibly a read error. This chain links TRBV3-1 (or the pseudogene TRBV3-2) with TRBJ1-1; possibly TRBD1 for D (6 bases). Germline V CDR1 and CDR2: LGHDT, YNNKEL (reference sequence). The CDR3 has 12 residues. For the CDR3, the DNA is TGTGCCAGCAGCTCAGGGGACACCCAAAAGTCGTTT. Protein sequence: CASSSGDTQKSF.